What follows is one TCR beta chain and its context. Antigen: not known. CDR1 and CDR2 from the germline V gene are MDHEN and SYDVKM. The CDR3 is 15 residues long. All TRB cDNA libraries came from 5' RACE performed with UMI labels. Reanalyzing the 5' RACE reads, TCRdb keeps one entry per CDR3 protein, without DNA. The sample's table shows about 120,000 distinct CDR3 sequences. Definition of naive CD8+ T cells rested on a CD45RO-CCR7+CD27+CD95- profile. The source of the sample is a study of CXCR3-negative and CXCR3-positive naive CD8 T cells. Overall study findings and caveats: Naive subsets were similarly diverse, while memory CD8+ repertoires were much less diverse. Memory cells differed in TRBV-TRBJ usage, but naive CXCR3-negative and CXCR3-positive cells had similar usage. TCR interaction strength was inferred from TRB CDR3 physicochemistry, as CD5 matched across naive subsets. Greater hydrophobicity was found in TRB CDR3s of CXCR3-positive naive cells than of CXCR3-negative naive cells.

The V call is TRBV28, the J call TRBJ2-7. The receptor comes from a human donor in good health. Some clones in this sample may be carry-over from other donors' samples. The specimen sequenced was naive CXCR3+ CD8+ T cells from blood. Sample subset: CD45RO-CCR7+CD27+CD95- naive CD8+ T cells expressing CXCR3 (TNR3+). CDR3 protein: CASSYTDRGSYEQYF.